This entry lists 18 T cell receptor beta chains sequenced from one sample in a study of T-cell memory formation after mild COVID-19. One entry per CDR3 protein, called by TCRdb with MiXCR from the 5' RACE reads. The repertoire consists of about 470,000 distinct CDR3 sequences, with 15% to 20% occurring once and the leading ten covering over 9%. Sample: PBMCs or a T cell subset sorted from them (not recorded which). The receptors were gathered from an adult woman who had mild COVID-19 (a few samples of this study predate the infection). Cell type and time point are not known.

The J gene is TRBJ2-3, the V gene TRBV12-3 or TRBV12-4; D possibly corresponds to TRBD2 (5 bases). The V end was cut by 7 bases, the J end by 0 bases, with 14 bases between. This CDR3 is built from 15 residues. CDR3 sequence (DNA): TGTGCCAGCACCCCGGGATACAGTAGCACAGATACGCAGTATTTT. Encoded protein: CASTPGYSSTDTQYF.

This clonotype was picked up a small number of times. The chain joins TRBV19 to TRBJ1-1; 7 bases align to TRBD1. Germline CDR1 is LNHDA and CDR2 is SQIVND (reference sequence). V dropped 4 bases and J dropped 5; count of bases not matched to a gene: 13. The CDR3 consists of 16 residues. The CDR3 DNA is TGTGCCAGTAGTAACCCGGGACAGACCCTTAGGACTGAAGCTTTCTTT. The encoded protein is CASSNPGQTLRTEAFF.

On this clonotype: The conserved phenylalanine or tryptophan is not found at the CDR3 terminus, so this likely reflects a read error. The chain couples TRBV24-1 to TRBJ2-1, with 10 bases that match TRBD2. With 5 bases clipped from V and 6 bases from J, the junction kept 18 bases outside the gene matches. The CDR3 has 19 amino acids. Looked up from germline, CDR1 is KGHDR and CDR2 is SFDVKD. The CDR3 DNA is TGTGCCACCAGTGCCAGTCAGAGAGAAGCGGGAGGGCCGAGCAATGAGCAGTTCTCC. It translates to CATSASQREAGGPSNEQFS.

The V gene is TRBV6-6, the J gene TRBJ1-5; 9 nucleotides agree with TRBD1. Germline loops: CDR1 MNHNY, CDR2 SVGAGI (reference sequence). Trimming removed 2 bases from V and 3 bases from J; junction bases left unmatched: 5. The CDR3 has 16 amino acids. The DNA of the CDR3 is TGTGCCAGCAGTTACACCTACAGGGGGCTCAATCAGCCCCAGCATTTT. It codes for CASSYTYRGLNQPQHF.

This clonotype has more than one count but fewer than ten. The chain carries TRBV7-9 and TRBJ2-5; 8 nucleotides align to TRBD2. CDR1 and CDR2 from the germline V gene are SEHNR and FQNEAQ (reference sequence). The CDR3 runs 15 residues. The V gene end was trimmed by 5 bases and the J gene end by 1 base; junction bases not matched to a gene: 6. The CDR3, as DNA: TGTGCCAGCAGCACACCGGGACTAGGCCAAGAGACCCAGTACTTC. Translation: CASSTPGLGQETQYF.

This chain links TRBV20-1 with TRBJ2-1; 7 bases align to TRBD2. J gave up 4 bases and V 0 bases, and 6 bases lay outside the gene matches. The length of the CDR3 is 15 residues. CDR1 DFQATT and CDR2 SNEGSKA come from the germline V gene (reference sequence). CDR3 protein: CSARDRSGPYNEQFF. DNA for the CDR3: TGCAGTGCTAGAGATCGTAGCGGGCCTTACAATGAGCAGTTCTTC.

V and J are TRBV25-1 and TRBJ2-7, with 7 bases aligning to TRBD2. The CDR3 is made up of 13 amino acids. V lost 3 bases to trimming and J lost 4 bases; unmatched junction nucleotides: 3. Germline V lookup: CDR1 MGHDK, CDR2 SYGVNS. The DNA for the CDR3 is TGTGCCAGCAGTGAGGGGGAGGGTTACGAGCAGTACTTC. It yields the protein CASSEGEGYEQYF.

The chain links TRBV5-6 to TRBJ1-2; maybe TRBD1 (6 bases). Germline loops: CDR1 SGHDT, CDR2 YYEEEE. The V end was cut by 4 bases, the J end by 7 bases, with 17 bases between. The CDR3 extends over 14 amino acids. CDR3 nucleotide sequence: TGTGCCAGCAGCCTCACTCCAGGGGCGGGTGGCTACACCTTC. Translation gives CASSLTPGAGGYTF.

The chain recombines TRBV2 with TRBJ1-2; D is unclear. The germline CDR1 and CDR2 sequences are SNHLY and FYNNEI. Trimming took 1 base from V and 6 from J, leaving 12 bases between them. The CDR3 consists of 14 residues. CDR3 nucleotide sequence: TGTGCCAGCAGTGAAGGGGGTAGAGTTAATGGCTACACCTTC. This encodes CASSEGGRVNGYTF.

CDR3 bases: TGTGCCACCAGCATCAGGGATAACTATGGCTACACCTTC. It encodes CATSIRDNYGYTF. The chain links TRBV24-1 to TRBJ1-2; tentative D call: TRBD1 (5 bases). V lost 7 bases and J lost 1, with 9 bases in between. The germline gives CDR1 KGHDR, CDR2 SFDVKD. The CDR3 loop spans 13 amino acids.

This clonotype was picked up a small number of times. The rearrangement joins TRBV3-1 to TRBJ2-3; D is ambiguous. V was trimmed by 8 bases and J by 3 bases, leaving 12 bases between them. CDR1 LGHDT and CDR2 YNNKEL come from the germline V gene (reference sequence). This CDR3 has 13 residues. The CDR3 is CASGRILTDTQYF. The CDR3 DNA follows: TGTGCCAGCGGACGGATATTGACAGATACGCAGTATTTT.

This clonotype was seen only a few times. The genes are TRBV29-1 and TRBJ2-7; D remains ambiguous. The germline CDR1 and CDR2 sequences are SQVTM and ANQGSEA. The CDR3 contains 15 residues. Trimming stripped 1 base from V and 1 base from J, with 14 bases between. CDR3 nucleotide sequence: TGCAGCGTTGAAGGAGGAATAGAATCGTCCTACGAGCAGTACTTC. Its translation is CSVEGGIESSYEQYF.

This chain connects TRBV27 to TRBJ2-5; 9 nucleotides match TRBD2. The CDR3 length is 15 residues. J lost 4 bases, V lost 6 bases, and 9 bases had no gene match. From germline, CDR1 is MNHEY and CDR2 SMNVEV (reference sequence). For the CDR3, the DNA is TGTGCCAGCAGCCTCGGCGGGGGGGCCCTAGAGACCCAGTACTTC. It specifies CASSLGGGALETQYF.

The chain is built from TRBV12-3 or TRBV12-4 and TRBJ2-3; 13 nucleotides agree with TRBD2. The ends lost 2 bases at V and 2 bases at J; junction bases unmatched: 10. CDR3 length: 19 amino acids. The CDR3 is CASSLTGGTSGIFTDTQYF. In DNA, the CDR3 is TGTGCCAGCAGTTTAACGGGGGGGACTAGCGGGATTTTCACAGATACGCAGTATTTT.

Ten or more counts support this clonotype. The V gene is TRBV4-1, the J gene TRBJ2-2; D gene uncertain. Trimming took off 3 bases at V and 7 bases at J, with 9 bases between the two ends. CDR3 length equals 13 residues. The germline V gene encodes CDR1 MGHRA and CDR2 YSYEKL. The CDR3 reads CASSHAFFGELFF. CDR3 sequence (DNA): TGCGCCAGCAGCCATGCATTCTTCGGGGAGCTGTTTTTT.

The chain links TRBV18 to TRBJ1-6, with no clear D. Trimming pared 3 bases from V and 11 bases from J, leaving 14 bases between. The CDR3 extends over 14 amino acids. Germline assignment: CDR1 KGHSH and CDR2 LQKENI. CDR3 coding DNA: TGTGCCAGCTCACCTTTCCCCGGGGAGGCACCCCTCCACTTT. It is translated as CASSPFPGEAPLHF.

The chain uses TRBV19 and TRBJ2-3; D remains unclear. CDR3 length: 14 residues. In germline, CDR1 is LNHDA, CDR2 SQIVND (reference sequence). With 6 bases removed from V and 3 bases from J, the gap between germline ends came to 13 bases. CDR3 nucleotide sequence: TGTGCCAGTAGGAAGGCCATGGCAACAGATACGCAGTATTTT. This encodes CASRKAMATDTQYF.

This chain joins TRBV12-3 or TRBV12-4 and TRBJ1-3; tentative D call: TRBD1 (5 bases). The V and J ends lost 5 bases and 3 bases respectively, with 14 bases between them. CDR3 length: 15 residues. The CDR3 region has the DNA TGTGCCAGCAGTCGCACGGGGGGTGGTGGAAACACCATATATTTT. This gives the protein CASSRTGGGGNTIYF.